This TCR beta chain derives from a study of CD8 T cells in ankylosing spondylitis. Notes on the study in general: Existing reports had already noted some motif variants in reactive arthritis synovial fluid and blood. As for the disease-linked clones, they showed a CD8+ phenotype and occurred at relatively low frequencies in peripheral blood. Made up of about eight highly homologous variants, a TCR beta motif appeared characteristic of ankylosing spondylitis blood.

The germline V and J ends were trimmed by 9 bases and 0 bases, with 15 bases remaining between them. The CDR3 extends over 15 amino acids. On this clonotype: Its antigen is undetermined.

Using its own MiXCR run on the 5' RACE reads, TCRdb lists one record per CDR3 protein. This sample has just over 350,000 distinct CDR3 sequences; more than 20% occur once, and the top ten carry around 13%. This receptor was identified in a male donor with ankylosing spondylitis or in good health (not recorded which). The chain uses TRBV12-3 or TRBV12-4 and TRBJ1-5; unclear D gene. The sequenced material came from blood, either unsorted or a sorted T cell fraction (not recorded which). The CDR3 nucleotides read TGTGCCAGTGCCGCGGGCACCGCTAGCAATCAGCCCCAGCATTTT. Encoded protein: CASAAGTASNQPQHF.